This T cell receptor beta chain was recovered during a study of T-cell reconstitution after alpha-beta-depleted transplantation in children listed by TCRdb under 2016. Context from the whole study: The study quantitatively tracked T-cell immune reconstitution after TCRalphabeta/CD19-depleted allogeneic hematopoietic cell transplantation in children using TCR repertoire profiling. The paper's findings and limits, for the study overall: Over subsequent months, a decline in hyperexpanded clone frequencies was noted, and after one year, T-cell counts and TCRbeta diversity were mostly ascribed to newly produced T cells. In some patients, the high TCRbeta diversity seen at day 60 was put down to recipient T cells and intrathymic progenitors that had survived conditioning. The apparently early recovery of alphabetaT-cell counts about two months after transplant reportedly depended on only several hundred rapidly expanded clones that came from non-depleted graft cells.

V loses 0 bases at its end and J loses 2 bases; junction bases beyond the gene matches: 8. The CDR3 sequence holds 18 residues, the cysteine and phenylalanine included. The entry retains the CDR3 DNA only, 54 bases that are in frame from base 1. CDR1 MGHRA and CDR2 YSYEKL are derived from the germline V gene. Receptor amplification or capture employed PCR. Sequenced on an Illumina HiSeq 2500. To normalize quantification of the TCRbeta repertoire, the TCR libraries were built with molecular barcoding that relied on unique molecular identifiers. TCRdb ran its own pipeline on the public reads, namely fastp trimming at Q25 and MiXCR clone calling, and kept in-frame beta chains. Rows matching on CDR3 protein sequence are summarized as one entry with the most common DNA and genes. Recorded for this sample are roughly 340,000 distinct CDR3 sequences; 15% to 20% of them occurred a single time. About 41% of the sample goes to the ten largest clones.

The treatment or condition label here, explained by the study, means: allogeneic hematopoietic cell transplantation with graft depleted of TCRalphabeta T cells and CD19 B cells. Transplant recipients were children who received TCRalphabeta/CD19-depleted allogeneic hematopoietic cell grafts. Worth noting for this clonotype: What this receptor recognizes is not known. Within one base of it there is no much larger clone, and no base qualities were kept.

This specimen was PBMCs, mostly from graft donor cells, taken 360 days after TCRalphabeta/CD19-depleted stem cell transplant. This sequence uses TRBV4-1 and TRBJ2-2, with 8 middle bases fitting TRBD1. The receptor comes from a male patient aged 2 to 9 who had a stem cell transplant for acute lymphoblastic leukemia, so the T cells may come from the graft donor. The bases are TGCGCCAGCAGCCAAGAACCACGGCAGGGGGCCAACACCGGGGAGCTGTTTTTT. Its protein product is CASSQEPRQGANTGELFF.